These 10 T cell receptor beta chains were sequenced from one sample in a study of OX40 agonist ivuxolimab in advanced cancers. The method was immunoSEQ multiplex PCR; TCRdb's version includes in-frame clones alone and lacks a portion of them. This table holds just under 75,000 clones, about 93% found once. This specimen was CD4+ or CD8+ T cells sorted from blood, taken in a trial of the OX40 agonist ivuxolimab. These receptors were collected from an adult with an advanced solid tumor such as melanoma, head and neck, liver or kidney cancer.

This sequence joins TRBV23-1 and TRBJ2-3; D ambiguous. TRBV23-1 counts as an open reading frame of uncertain function. Trimming removed 1 base at V and 3 bases at J, with 14 bases between. This CDR3 is built from 16 residues. The CDR3 DNA reads TGCGCCAGCAGTCAATGGGTAGGGTCCCCGACAGATACGCAGTATTTT. This sequence encodes CASSQWVGSPTDTQYF.

The chain couples TRBV7-2 to TRBJ2-7, with D possibly matching TRBD1 (6 bases). Germline CDR1 reads SGHTA; CDR2 reads FQGNSA. The V gene lost 5 bases and the J gene lost 5 bases, with 16 bases spanning the gap. The CDR3 length is 14 residues. CDR3 coding DNA: TGTGCCAGCAGCAAGGAACAGGGTAGCCACGAGCAGTACTTC. This gives the protein CASSKEQGSHEQYF.

The rearrangement joins TRBV30 to TRBJ1-6; weak D call: TRBD1 (6 bases). The CDR3 spans 14 residues. Germline CDR1 and CDR2: GTSNPN and SVGIG (reference sequence). Trimming removed 5 bases from V and 7 bases from J, with 15 bases in between. DNA for the CDR3: TGTGCCTGGGGGGCAGGGACACCAAATTCACCCCTCCACTTT. Protein product: CAWGAGTPNSPLHF.

The V and J genes are TRBV5-5 and TRBJ2-7; D remains ambiguous. With 2 bases removed from V and 1 base from J, the gap between germline ends came to 4 bases. Germline V lookup: CDR1 SGHKS, CDR2 YYEKEE (reference sequence). This CDR3 spans 12 amino acids. The CDR3 nucleotides read TGTGCCAGCAGCTTAACTTCCTACGAGCAGTACTTC. The encoded protein is CASSLTSYEQYF. Supplemented by reference TRBV5-5 and TRBJ2-7, the full variable domain reads DAGVTQSPTHLIKTRGQQVTLRCSPISGHKSVSWYQQVLGQGPQFIFQYYEKEERGRGNFPDRFSARQFPNYSSELNVNALLLGDSALYLCASSLTSYEQYFGPGTRLTVT.

The gene calls are TRBV9 and TRBJ2-2, with 8 bases lining up with TRBD2. V lost 3 bases to trimming and J lost 6 bases; unmatched junction nucleotides: 10. The CDR3 extends over 16 amino acids. The germline gives CDR1 SGDLS, CDR2 YYNGEE. CDR3 sequence (DNA): TGTGCCAGCAGCGCAGTCGGGAGGGGATACGCCGGGGAGCTGTTTTTT. Encoded protein: CASSAVGRGYAGELFF.

The chain joins TRBV27 to TRBJ1-5; TRBD1 is a possible D gene (5 bases). Trimming stripped 4 bases from V and 6 bases from J, with 16 bases between. This CDR3 is built from 15 residues. Germline CDR1 and CDR2: MNHEY and SMNVEV (reference sequence). The chain's CDR3 is CASSSLRDVGQPQHF. The CDR3 DNA reads as TGTGCCAGCAGTTCCCTCAGGGACGTAGGTCAGCCCCAGCATTTT.

This clone was seen only a few times. This chain links TRBV15 with TRBJ1-1, with D possibly being TRBD1 (5 bases). The CDR3 consists of 15 residues. The V end was cut by 3 bases, the J end by 5 bases, with 16 bases between. Per the germline V gene, CDR1 is LNHNV and CDR2 is YYDKDF (reference sequence). The CDR3 loop is CATSRAWGGRTEAFF. The DNA for the CDR3 is TGTGCCACCAGCAGGGCATGGGGCGGGAGGACTGAAGCTTTCTTT.

The V and J genes are TRBV5-4 and TRBJ1-2; D possibly corresponds to TRBD1 (5 bases). Germline V gene data show CDR1 as SGHNT and CDR2 as YYREEE (reference sequence). The CDR3 contains 12 residues. V was trimmed by 6 bases and J by 8 bases, leaving 14 bases between them. DNA of the CDR3: TGTGCCAGCACCTACGGGGGGAGAGGCTACACCTTC. This gives the protein CASTYGGRGYTF.

This sequence joins TRBV6-6 and TRBJ2-7, with a weak D call TRBD2 (5 bases). This CDR3 is 13 amino acids long. The germline V gene encodes CDR1 MNHNY and CDR2 SVGAGI (reference sequence). Trimming took 0 bases from V and 11 from J, leaving 14 bases between them. CDR3 sequence (DNA): TGTGCCAGCAGTTACTCGGGAGCCCCCGGGAAGTACTTC. Its protein is CASSYSGAPGKYF.

The gene calls are TRBV28 and TRBJ2-1; TRBD2 matches 11 bases. The CDR3 has 13 residues. The V gene's germline CDR1 is MDHEN and CDR2 SYDVKM. The J segment lost 4 bases and the V segment lost 9 bases, leaving 2 bases of the junction unmatched. CDR3 in DNA: TGTGCCAGTACTAGCGGGAGTTACAATGAGCAGTTCTTC. Its protein product is CASTSGSYNEQFF.